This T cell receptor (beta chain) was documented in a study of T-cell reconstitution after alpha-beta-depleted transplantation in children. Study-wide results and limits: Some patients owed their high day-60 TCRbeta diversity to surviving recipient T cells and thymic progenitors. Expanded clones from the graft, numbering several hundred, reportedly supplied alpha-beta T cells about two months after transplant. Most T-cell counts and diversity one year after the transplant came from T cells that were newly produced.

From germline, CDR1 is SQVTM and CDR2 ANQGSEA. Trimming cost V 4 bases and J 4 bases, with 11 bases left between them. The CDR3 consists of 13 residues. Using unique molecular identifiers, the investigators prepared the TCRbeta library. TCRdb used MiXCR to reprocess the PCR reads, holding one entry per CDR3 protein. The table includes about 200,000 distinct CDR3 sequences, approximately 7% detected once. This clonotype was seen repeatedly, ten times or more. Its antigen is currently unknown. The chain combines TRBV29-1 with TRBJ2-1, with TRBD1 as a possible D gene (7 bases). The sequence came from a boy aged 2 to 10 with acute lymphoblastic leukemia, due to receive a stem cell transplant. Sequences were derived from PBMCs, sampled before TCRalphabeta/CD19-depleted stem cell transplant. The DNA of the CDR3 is TGCAGCGTTGGGCAGGGGGGTTACAATGAGCAGTTCTTC. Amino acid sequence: CSVGQGGYNEQFF.